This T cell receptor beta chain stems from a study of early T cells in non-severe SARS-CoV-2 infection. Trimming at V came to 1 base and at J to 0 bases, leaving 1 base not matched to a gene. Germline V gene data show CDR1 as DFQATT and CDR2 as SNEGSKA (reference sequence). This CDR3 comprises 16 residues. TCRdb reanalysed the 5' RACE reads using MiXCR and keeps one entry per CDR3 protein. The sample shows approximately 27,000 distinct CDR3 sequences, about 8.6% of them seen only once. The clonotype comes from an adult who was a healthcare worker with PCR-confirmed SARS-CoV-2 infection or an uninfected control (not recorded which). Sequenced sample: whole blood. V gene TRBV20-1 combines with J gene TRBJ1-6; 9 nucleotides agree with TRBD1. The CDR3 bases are TGCAGTGCTAGAGGGGGACAGGGCTCCTATAATTCACCCCTCCACTTT. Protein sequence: CSARGGQGSYNSPLHF.